Listed below are T cell receptor beta chains from one sample, sequenced in a study of T cells in Graves' hyperthyroidism and ophthalmopathy. A single record per CDR3 protein comes from TCRdb applying MiXCR to the multiplex PCR reads. The sample lists approximately 600,000 distinct CDR3 sequences; around 14% were seen once. Sequenced sample: blood. The receptor source for this set is a woman under 30 with Graves' ophthalmopathy. Both conserved end residues are part of each CDR3. Each record gives: D gene, V gene, J gene, clone size, CDR3 DNA, CDR3 protein. D genes are given only for firm matches. Size is omitted from some rows. Given values are once, few, many or a class for expanded clones.

.	TRBV13	TRBJ2-3	many	TGTGCCAGCAGTTGTAGTCGGGGCAAAGTGGGAAGCACAGATACGCAGTATTTT	CASSCSRGKVGSTDTQYF
TRBD2	TRBV20-1	TRBJ2-7	.	TGCAGTGCTAGTGGGGCGAGCGGGGGGACCACCTACGAGCAGTACTTC	CSASGASGGTTYEQYF
.	TRBV27	TRBJ1-1	few	TGTGCCAGCAGTCCCTTTGGGGGGGGGAGCACTGAAGCTTTCTTT	CASSPFGGGSTEAFF
.	TRBV19	TRBJ2-6	.	TGTGCCAGTAGTATTGGGATTGGCGTCCTGACTTTC	CASSIGIGVLTF
.	TRBV12-3/TRBV12-4	TRBJ2-7	many	TGTGCCAGCAGTTTAAATCCAGTCTACGAGCAGTACTTC	CASSLNPVYEQYF
.	TRBV20-1	TRBJ1-1	many	TGCAGTGCCAAACCCCCCGGGACCGTCGTCGTAGAAGCTTTCTTT	CSAKPPGTVVVEAFF
.	TRBV6-1	TRBJ2-7	.	TGTGCCAGCAGCCCCGACAGTTTCTTGGTTTACGAGCAGTACTTC	CASSPDSFLVYEQYF
.	TRBV30	TRBJ2-7	many	TGTGCCTGGAGGGTACGGGATCTATACGAGCAGTACTTC	CAWRVRDLYEQYF
.	TRBV7-8	TRBJ2-3	many	TGTGCCAGCAGCTTCACCGGGGGAAGCACAGATACGCAGTATTTT	CASSFTGGSTDTQYF
.	TRBV20-1	TRBJ2-3	many	TGCAGTGCTAGGAAAGCGGACAGCACAGATACGCAGTATTTT	CSARKADSTDTQYF
TRBD1	TRBV2	TRBJ1-1	many	TGTGCCAGCAGTGACGACAGGGGAGTTCTCACTGAAGCTTTCTTT	CASSDDRGVLTEAFF
TRBD2	TRBV7-8	TRBJ2-3	many	TGTGCCAGCAGCGCCGATTCTAGCGGGAGCGCGGATACGCAGTATTTT	CASSADSSGSADTQYF
.	TRBV30	TRBJ2-3	.	TGTGCCTGGAGTGTACTATCAGGCGCAGATACGCAGTATTTT	CAWSVLSGADTQYF
.	TRBV28	TRBJ1-1	many	TGTGCCAGCAGTTCACGTGGGGCAGGGCTTATGAACACTGAAGCTTTCTTT	CASSSRGAGLMNTEAFF
TRBD1	TRBV11-3	TRBJ2-5	many	TGTGCCAGCAGCTGGGACAGGGCCGGGGATAGGCAAGAGACCCAGTACTTC	CASSWDRAGDRQETQYF
TRBD1	TRBV20-1	TRBJ1-5	many	TGCAGTGCCAGGGGGAGCGGTGGTCAGCCCCAGCATTTT	CSARGSGGQPQHF
TRBD2	TRBV9	TRBJ2-3	few	TGTGCCAGCAGCACAAACTCGGGAGGGAAAGGGGGAGATACGCAGTATTTT	CASSTNSGGKGGDTQYF
.	TRBV18	TRBJ1-1	.	TGTGCCAGCTCACCTCTCGATCTGAACACTGAAGCTTTCTTT	CASSPLDLNTEAFF
TRBD1	TRBV19	TRBJ1-2	.	TGTGCCAGTACCCACCTAACCGGGACAGGCGTGACAACTAACTATGGCTACACCTTC	CASTHLTGTGVTTNYGYTF
TRBD2	TRBV19	TRBJ2-1	few	TGTGCCAGTAGTATATGGCTAGCGGGTTACAATGAGCAGTTCTTC	CASSIWLAGYNEQFF
.	TRBV2	TRBJ1-2	many	TGTGCCAGCAGTGAAGCGCAACAGTTCAACTATGGCTACACCTTC	CASSEAQQFNYGYTF
TRBD1	TRBV27	TRBJ2-7	.	TGTGCCAGCCTACAGGGGGGCGAGCAGTACTTC	CASLQGGEQYF
.	TRBV11-3	TRBJ2-3	.	TGTGCCAGCAGCTTAGGAAGGGAGGCTAGCACAGATACGCAGTATTTT	CASSLGREASTDTQYF
TRBD1	TRBV5-1	TRBJ1-5	few	TGCGCCAGCAGTCCTACAGGGGGAGGTGGGAATCAGCCCCAGCATTTT	CASSPTGGGGNQPQHF
.	TRBV10-3	TRBJ2-7	.	TGTGCCATCCGAGAGGTAGGGCTCAAAACCTACGAGCAGTACTTC	CAIREVGLKTYEQYF
.	TRBV27	TRBJ1-2	.	TGTGCCAGCGCTGCCCGCAGGGTTCGGGACTATGGCTACACCTTC	CASAARRVRDYGYTF
.	TRBV19	TRBJ1-3	.	TGTGCCAGTAGCCTGGTCAGTAAATCTGGAAACACCATATATTTT	CASSLVSKSGNTIYF
TRBD1	TRBV3-1	TRBJ2-5	.	TGTGCCAGCAATCCCGGGACAGGGGACCTCCAAGAGACCCAGTACTTC	CASNPGTGDLQETQYF
TRBD2	TRBV6-2/TRBV6-3	TRBJ2-7	many	TGTGCCAGCACCCCCCGAGTAGCGGGAGGGCCGGGTGAGCAGTACTTC	CASTPRVAGGPGEQYF
.	TRBV28	TRBJ1-1	many	TGTGCCAGCAGTATGGGGGGCGAAGGGCAGACTGAAGCTTTCTTT	CASSMGGEGQTEAFF
.	TRBV25-1	TRBJ2-3	few	TGTGCCAGCAGTGCCGATCCGGTCACCACAGATACGCAGTATTTT	CASSADPVTTDTQYF
TRBD2	TRBV28	TRBJ2-7	.	TGTGCCAGCAGTCCTAGCGGGAGGGCCGGCTACGAGCAGTACTTC	CASSPSGRAGYEQYF
TRBD1	TRBV24-1	TRBJ1-2	few	TGTGCCACCAGTGATCCGGACAGGGGCGGGGGCTACACCTTC	CATSDPDRGGGYTF
.	TRBV6-2/TRBV6-3	TRBJ2-6	many	TGTGCCAGCAGTTACTTAGGGAGAACTGGGGCCAACGTCCTGACTTTC	CASSYLGRTGANVLTF
TRBD2	TRBV6-2/TRBV6-3	TRBJ2-7	once	TGTGCCAGCAGTTATGCGGGACTAGCGGGACACGAGCAGTACTTC	CASSYAGLAGHEQYF